Listed here are 14 T cell receptor beta chains from one sample, sequenced in a study of T cells in Graves' hyperthyroidism and ophthalmopathy. What was amplified from RNA transcripts were TCR beta CDR3 regions. First-round RT-PCR targeting the TCR CDR3 was performed with the HTBI primer set. TCRdb reprocessed the multiplex PCR reads via MiXCR and lists one record per CDR3 protein. This sample has 460,000 or so distinct CDR3 sequences, with approximately 15% found just once. The sample taken for sequencing was blood. The receptors derive from a woman aged 18-29 years with Graves' hyperthyroidism.

This clonotype has only one observation. The gene calls are TRBV4-1 and TRBJ2-2; D uncertain. CDR3 length: 16 residues. Germline-derived CDR1 and CDR2 are MGHRA and YSYEKL. Trimming shortened V by 5 bases and J by 1 base, and 14 bases separated the two germline ends. CDR3 coding DNA: TGCGCCAGCAGCTTTGGACGGATGATGAACACCGGGGAGCTGTTTTTT. Protein sequence: CASSFGRMMNTGELFF.

This clonotype has more than one count but fewer than ten. The V and J genes are TRBV7-2 and TRBJ1-1, with D possibly TRBD1 on 6 matching bases. This CDR3 contains 14 residues. CDR1 is SGHTA, CDR2 FQGNSA, per germline. V was trimmed by 4 bases and J by 2 bases, leaving 11 bases between them. The DNA for the CDR3 is TGTGCCAGCAGCTCGACAGGACTTAACACTGAAGCTTTCTTT. Protein product: CASSSTGLNTEAFF.

This clonotype came up many times. V is TRBV27 and J is TRBJ1-2; D uncertain. CDR1 is MNHEY, CDR2 SMNVEV, per germline (reference sequence). This CDR3 contains 14 residues. V was cut by 2 bases and J by 4 bases, with 11 bases left in between. CDR3 nucleotides: TGTGCCAGCAGTTTACATCCAGGCCGCTATGGCTACACCTTC. This gives the protein CASSLHPGRYGYTF.

This clonotype was counted a few times. Just one base apart from a much larger clone, this may be a read error. The chain employs TRBV30 and TRBJ2-5, with D uncertain. In germline, CDR1 is GTSNPN, CDR2 SVGIG (reference sequence). This CDR3 is built from 13 residues. Trimming left V 3 bases short and J 5 bases short, with 13 bases between. The CDR3 sequence is CAWRITAGETQYF. The CDR3, as DNA: TGTGCCTGGAGGATTACAGCCGGGGAGACCCAGTACTTC.

At least ten counts were recorded for this clonotype. The chain is built from TRBV14 and TRBJ1-1; D remains ambiguous. The V gene lost 0 bases and the J gene lost 4 bases, with 12 bases spanning the gap. This CDR3 region has 15 residues. CDR1 and CDR2 from the germline V gene are SGHDN and FVKESK. The CDR3 sequence: CASSQEPRVSTEAFF. CDR3 nucleotide sequence: TGTGCCAGCAGCCAAGAGCCTCGAGTAAGCACTGAAGCTTTCTTT.

This clonotype was found many times. The CDR3 protein is CASSLWPGAHSTDTQYF. In DNA form, the CDR3 reads TGTGCCAGTAGTCTTTGGCCGGGAGCCCATTCCACAGATACGCAGTATTTT. The chain is built from TRBV19 and TRBJ2-3, with D tentatively TRBD2 (6 bases). V shed 5 bases and J shed 2 bases, with 20 bases lying between them. The germline gives CDR1 LNHDA, CDR2 SQIVND (reference sequence). This CDR3 has 17 residues.

This clonotype was found many times. The rearrangement links TRBV27 to TRBJ1-5, with D perhaps matching TRBD1 (5 bases). The CDR3 spans 14 residues. Germline loops: CDR1 MNHEY, CDR2 SMNVEV (reference sequence). V was pared by 6 bases and J by 3 bases, with 12 bases between. The CDR3 protein is CASRGGAINQPQHF. Written as DNA, the CDR3 is TGTGCCAGCAGGGGAGGGGCCATCAATCAGCCCCAGCATTTT.

In the case of this clonotype: A read error may be the cause here, since a much bigger clone is one base away. This CDR3 is CASSSGLAEYNEQFF. In nucleotides, the CDR3 is TGTGCCAGCAGCTCCGGACTAGCGGAGTACAATGAGCAGTTCTTC. This chain connects TRBV11-3 to TRBJ2-1; the match to TRBD2 covers 10 bases. This CDR3 has 15 amino acids. Germline V lookup: CDR1 SGHNT, CDR2 YENEEA. The trim removed 4 bases at V and 4 bases at J, leaving 4 bases unmatched. Variable domain in full (rest from reference TRBV11-3 and TRBJ2-1): EAGVVQSPRYKIIEKKQPVAFWCNPISGHNTLYWYLQNLGQGPELLIRYENEEAVDDSQLPKDRFSAERLKGVDSTLKIQPAELGDSAVYLCASSSGLAEYNEQFFGPGTRLTVL.

V is TRBV29-1 and J is TRBJ2-3, with 7 bases matching TRBD2. V lost 5 bases and J lost 5; bases outside the gene matches: 7. The CDR3 is made up of 13 amino acids. The germline V gene encodes CDR1 SQVTM and CDR2 ANQGSEA. The CDR3 nucleotides read TGCAGCGTTCGCGGGGGACTGCTAGATACGCAGTATTTT. Its translation is CSVRGGLLDTQYF.

This clonotype came up many times. The J gene is TRBJ2-1, the V gene TRBV27; TRBD1 matches at 7 bases. The CDR3 contains 13 residues. V was pared by 8 bases and J by 4 bases, with 5 bases of the junction left unmatched. Germline CDR1 MNHEY, CDR2 SMNVEV (reference sequence). In DNA, the CDR3 is TGTGCCAGCGCCCGGGACAGTTACAATGAGCAGTTCTTC. This gives the protein CASARDSYNEQFF.

At least ten counts were recorded for this clonotype. The chain joins TRBV10-2 to TRBJ2-1; 7 bases are shared with TRBD1. There are 14 residues in the CDR3. Trimming at V came to 6 bases and at J to 6 bases, leaving 8 bases not matched to a gene. Germline V gives CDR1 WSHSY, CDR2 SAAADI. The DNA of the CDR3 is TGCGCCAGCAGACCGACAGGGTTGGGCAATGAGCAGTTCTTC. It translates to CASRPTGLGNEQFF.

This clonotype appeared many times. The CDR3 protein is CAWGGKGLPTNEKLFF. The DNA of the CDR3 is TGTGCCTGGGGCGGGAAGGGGCTACCAACTAATGAAAAACTGTTTTTT. This chain joins TRBV30 and TRBJ1-4; a possible D gene is TRBD1 (5 bases). The germline V and J ends were trimmed by 5 bases and 0 bases, with 16 bases remaining between them. Germline V CDR1 and CDR2: GTSNPN, SVGIG (reference sequence). CDR3 length: 16 amino acids.

This clonotype was seen many times. This sequence joins TRBV29-1 and TRBJ2-3; no clear D gene. The CDR3 runs to 14 residues. CDR1 and CDR2 from the germline V gene are SQVTM and ANQGSEA. The germline V and J ends were trimmed by 5 bases and 2 bases, with 14 bases remaining between them. The CDR3 coding sequence is TGCAGCGTTAGTACTATATTGTCCACAGATACGCAGTATTTT. Protein sequence: CSVSTILSTDTQYF.

This clonotype was counted at least ten times. The chain uses TRBV7-8 and TRBJ1-6, with 8 bases fitting TRBD1. The V gene's germline CDR1 is SGHVS and CDR2 FQNEAQ. This CDR3 spans 14 amino acids. Trimming cost V 3 bases and J 10 bases; bases outside gene matches: 5. The CDR3 loop reads CASSFRTGNSPLHF. In DNA, the CDR3 is TGTGCCAGCAGCTTCCGGACAGGGAACTCACCCCTCCACTTT.